The sequence of this T cell receptor beta chain was determined in a study of graft-versus-host responses after intestinal transplantation. As for the study in general: Recipients uniformly received anti-thymocyte globulin induction, followed by tacrolimus and steroids for about 3 years. Study results and limitations: Researchers found GvH clones in recipient marrow, and some showed up first in ileum or blood. Clonal ratios of graft-versus-host to host-versus-graft in allografts were high for patients exhibiting graft-donor T cell macrochimerism. Early post-transplant HvG declines were associated with peak circulating GvH clone levels.

Concerning this clone itself: Its antigen is currently unknown.

This CDR3 comprises 15 residues. The germline gives CDR1 MNHNY, CDR2 SVGAGI (reference sequence). V trimming: 2 bases; J trimming: 6 bases; junction bases outside the gene matches: 4. The data were produced by immunoSEQ multiplex PCR, yet TCRdb's version contains in-frame clones alone and is incomplete. The sample includes nearly 110,000 clones, roughly 89% of them seen just once. The chain is built from TRBV6-6 and TRBJ2-1; 10 nucleotides agree with TRBD2. The receptor was derived from a human donor who was the organ donor for an intestinal transplant. The sample in question was unstimulated CD4+ T cells sorted from spleen or lymph node cells, obtained before transplant. CDR3 bases: TGTGCCAGCAGTTACACTAGCGGGGAATCCAATGAGCAGTTCTTC. Protein: CASSYTSGESNEQFF.